The sequence of this T cell receptor (beta chain) was determined in a study of post-analysis software for immune sequencing data. Study summary: The courses of disease that were included comprised relapsing-remitting, secondary progressive and progressive-relapsing multiple sclerosis.

The CDR3 consists of 14 residues. The germline V gene has CDR1 MGHRA and CDR2 YSYEKL. The ends lost 4 bases at V and 7 bases at J; junction bases unmatched: 9. Unique molecular identifiers were present in the TCR beta cDNA libraries. Input populations of about 1 to 11 million T cells gave rise to about 480,000 cDNA molecules. MiXCR was run by TCRdb on the PCR reads, yielding one entry per CDR3 protein. The table lists about 210,000 distinct CDR3 sequences, around 30% of them singletons. Broader study findings: Among four or five TRBV segments more frequent in patients than controls were TRBV5-6, TRBV5-1 and TRBV20-1. Those with multiple sclerosis, the patient group, showed significantly lower normalized Chao1 diversity than controls.

On this clonotype: Its antigen is unknown.

The sequenced sample was blood. The TCR was taken from a girl between 2 and 17 years old with multiple sclerosis. The chain recombines TRBV4-1 with TRBJ2-7, with TRBD1 matching over 8 bases. Written as DNA, the CDR3 is TGCGCCAGCAGCCCCGGACAGGGACAGAATGAGCAGTACTTC. This gives the protein CASSPGQGQNEQYF.